This T cell receptor beta chain was recovered during a study of shared clonotypes between healthy human individuals (dated by TCRdb to the early 2020s). Regarding the study in general: A few men and a couple of women, aged 18 to 49 years, made up the cohort. Leukapheresis yielded between about 0.8 and 9.5 billion PBMCs per donor. Libraries were prepared and TCR repertoires were sequenced by different laboratories using diverse techniques, in order to increase sequencing depth and limit assay-specific biases. Per donor, three plates each were used for CD4 naive and CD4 memory, two for CD8 naive, and one for CD8 memory. To estimate repertoire size and how much clonotypes are shared between individuals, the study performed deep sequencing of blood TCR repertoires from five healthy adults.

Points the paper makes about the study in general: Compared with non-shared clonotypes, the clonotypes found in all four sorted-subset donors had higher generation probabilities. About 5% of naive CD4, around 3.6% of naive CD8, roughly 2.5% of memory CD4, and about 0.4% of memory CD8 clonotypes were shared across several donors. The small number of donors limited the genetic and exposure-history diversity represented. Based on pairwise subsampling, the degree of clonotype sharing among donors was expected to be affected by sequencing depth. Estimated clonotype richness was generally larger for naive than for memory subsets. Only blood was sampled, and tissue TCR repertoires likely differ from those in blood. Even with the large sequencing depth, rarefaction of the sorted-subset datasets indicated that sequencing was incomplete.

CD8 naive samples were CD45RO-negative cells positively selected for CCR7, giving a CD45RA+CCR7+ population that excluded TemRA cells. Healthy HIV-negative adults with no recently reported acute infections or vaccinations were included as donors. Only Caucasian adults living in Nashville, Tennessee, USA were represented among the donors. Blood was obtained by leukapheresis, after which PBMCs were separated by Ficoll-Histopaque density gradient centrifugation and cryopreserved in liquid nitrogen vapor phase. Purity and quantity of every magnetically sorted T cell population were checked by analytical flow cytometry. Genomic DNA was isolated from each sorted fraction and quantified by UV absorbance on a Nanodrop 2000c. Comments on this clone: Its antigen remains unidentified. Base quality data are lacking; no much larger clone is found one base away.

Using the deep immunoSEQ assay, multiplex PCR amplified TCR CDR3 regions from genomic DNA. Extracted genomic DNA from each cell subset was spread evenly across all wells of several immunoSEQ 96-well plates, with each plate serving as a replicate. Each replicate PCR for sorted subsets received about 0.2 ug genomic DNA, equal to tens of thousands of T cell genomes. Purified libraries were quantified with a Qubit 3.0 fluorometer, sized on a Bioanalyzer 2100, and re-quantified with the KAPA Library Quantification kit. A separate single-read 150-cycle Illumina NextSeq 550 flow cell was used to sequence each immunoSEQ 96-well plate. As for how the authors treated the data: Because only junctional sequences without quality scores were contained in the immunoSEQ output, filtering matching that applied to full-length reads could not be performed. To assign V/J genes and CDR3, sequences were annotated using PyIR, a Python wrapper for IgBLAST v1.9, with IMGT germline references. Reads with weak V/J assignments (E-value above 1e-6), missing CDR3, stop codons, out-of-frame junctions, or ambiguous translated residues were removed. V3J clonotypes were defined as sequences sharing the same inferred V gene, J gene, and CDR3 amino acid sequence. The percentage overlap between two repertoires was calculated by dividing the number of shared unique clonotypes by the size of the smaller repertoire. Richness of each repertoire was evaluated using RTK rarefaction, the Chao1 estimator, and Recon v2.1 estimates of unobserved clonotypes. For all TCRbeta clonotypes obtained by the gDNA method from four donors, generation probabilities were computed with OLGA. TCRdb mirrors the immuneACCESS table, restricted to in-frame sequences. Some clones are absent from its copies; in checked studies, under half trace to an unresolved V gene, and the reason for the others is unknown. V, J and clone size reflect that table, while D and trimming were determined from the DNA. In this sample the table shows hundreds of thousands of clones, 95% of which occur a single time. The top ten clones comprise approximately 0.11% of the sample.

What was sequenced was naive CD8+ T cells sorted from blood. The cell subset or site label on this specimen signifies: CD45RA+CCR7+. The receptor was isolated from a woman under 40 in good health.

The nucleotide sequence reads as follows: TGCGCCAGCAGCCAAGAAACAGGGGGCAGGACTGAAGCTTTCTTT. The resulting protein is CASSQETGGRTEAFF. The V gene is TRBV4-1 and the J gene is TRBJ1-1; TRBD1 aligns with 9 central bases. Trimming takes 0 bases off V and 5 bases off J; junction bases not matched to a gene: 4. Taken from the germline V gene, the CDR1 and CDR2 loops are MGHRA and YSYEKL. From cysteine to phenylalanine, the CDR3 is 15 amino acids long. Just the 45-base CDR3 DNA is kept, in frame starting at base 1.